These 18 T cell receptor beta chains came from one sample sequenced in a study of spatial heterogeneity in lung cancer. Whole-study findings and limits: Expanded intratumoral alpha and beta TCR counts tracked tumor mutation counts.

These receptors' targets are unknown. TCRdb reprocessed the 5' RACE reads via MiXCR and lists one record per CDR3 protein. Of 17,000 or so distinct CDR3 sequences detected, 5% to 7.5% appear once; the ten largest clones hold under 7%. Time point of the sample: sample taken at primary tumor resection. The input for sequencing was lung tumor tissue, taken at surgery. The receptors derive from a male donor with early-stage non-small cell lung cancer.

At least ten counts were recorded for this clonotype. This beta chain is a stray sequence in a library constructed for alpha chains; its clone size is not meaningful. This chain links TRBV7-2 with TRBJ2-7; 9 positions match TRBD1. The germline V gene has CDR1 SGHTA and CDR2 FQGNSA. Trimming at V came to 6 bases and at J to 3 bases, leaving 9 bases not matched to a gene. This CDR3 contains 15 residues. The CDR3 spells CASRRTAGQGYEQYF. The CDR3 DNA sequence: TGTGCCAGCAGACGTACGGCGGGACAGGGCTACGAGCAGTACTTC. The full variable domain, in which reference TRBV7-2 and TRBJ2-7 provide the parts outside the CDR3, is GAGVSQSPSNKVTEKGKDVELRCDPISGHTALYWYRQSLGQGLEFLIYFQGNSAPDKSGLPSDRFSAERTGGSVSTLTIQRTQQEDSAVYLCASRRTAGQGYEQYFGPGTRLTVT.

Ten or more counts support this clonotype. Found in a library prepared for alpha chains, this beta chain is an off-target read, and its abundance has little meaning. The V call is TRBV5-6, the J call TRBJ2-3; the D is unclear. The ends were cut back, 4 bases at V and 6 bases at J, with 9 bases in the middle. The CDR3 covers 12 residues. The V gene's germline CDR1 is SGHDT and CDR2 YYEEEE. The CDR3 sequence is CASSLQMDTQYF. In DNA form, the CDR3 reads TGTGCCAGCAGCCTGCAGATGGATACGCAGTATTTT.

This clonotype appeared many times. Because the library targeted alpha chains, this beta chain is an off-target read whose size means little. The CDR3 bases are TGTGCCACCAGTGACTCTGACCCAGATACGCAGTATTTT. Translating gives CATSDSDPDTQYF. This sequence joins TRBV24-1 and TRBJ2-3; D call uncertain. Trimming stripped 4 bases from V and 4 bases from J, with 8 bases between. The CDR3 is 13 residues long. Germline CDR1 is KGHDR and CDR2 is SFDVKD.

This clonotype has at least ten counts. Because the library targeted alpha chains, this beta chain is an off-target read whose size means little. The rearrangement uses TRBV21-1 and TRBJ1-6; TRBD1 is the table's D call and was not checked against the DNA. TRBV21-1 is tagged as a pseudogene. CDR3 length: 17 amino acids. The CDR3: CASSNSSGAANDSPLHF. As DNA, the CDR3 is TGTGCCAGCAGCAATTCCTCCGGGGCAGCGAACGATTCACCCCTCCACTTT.

This clonotype has at least ten counts. Because this beta chain is a stray read in a library intended to capture alpha chains, its abundance should not be given much weight. The V and J genes are TRBV12-3 or TRBV12-4 and TRBJ1-6, with a tentative D call TRBD1 (6 bases). The CDR3 contains 15 residues. V was cut by 5 bases and J by 5 bases, with 13 bases left in between. The CDR3, as DNA: TGTGCCAGCAGTCTACAGGGCCCTGATAATTCACCCCTCCACTTT. It yields the protein CASSLQGPDNSPLHF.

In its sample, this clonotype was seen many times. This beta chain appears as a stray read in a library generated for alpha chains; its size is not informative. The J gene is TRBJ2-3, the V gene TRBV7-2; no definite D call. V was cut by 3 bases and J by 1 base, with 8 bases left in between. This CDR3 contains 14 residues. From germline, CDR1 is SGHTA and CDR2 FQGNSA. In DNA, the CDR3 is TGTGCCAGCAGCTTTACGCCTCGCACAGATACGCAGTATTTT. Translation: CASSFTPRTDTQYF.

Comments on this clonotype: With the library built for alpha chains, this beta chain is off target and its frequency is not meaningful. CDR3 in DNA: TGCAGTGCAACTCGGACAGGCACAGGGAAGACCCAGTACTTC. Encoded protein: CSATRTGTGKTQYF. The chain has TRBV20-1 and TRBJ2-5; TRBD1 agrees at 7 bases. CDR1 is DFQATT, CDR2 SNEGSKA, per germline (reference sequence). V was pared by 6 bases and J by 6 bases, with 13 bases of the junction left unmatched. The CDR3 runs 14 residues.

This clonotype has ten or more counts. This beta chain turned up in a library designed for alpha chains; as an off-target read, its abundance says little. The rearrangement links TRBV6-1 to TRBJ2-7; TRBD2 is a possible D gene (5 bases). Germline V CDR1 and CDR2: MNHNS, SASEGT. Trimming removed 6 bases from V and 7 bases from J, with 19 bases in between. The CDR3 consists of 14 residues. CDR3 protein: CASSPTRASGEQYF. The CDR3 DNA follows: TGTGCCAGCAGCCCCACCCGGGCCTCGGGGGAGCAGTACTTC.

Judged by abundance, this clonotype is medium-sized. Little can be read into the size of this beta chain, an off-target read in a library designed for alpha chains. The rearrangement joins TRBV29-1 to TRBJ1-1, with D maybe TRBD1 (5 bases). Germline assignment: CDR1 SQVTM and CDR2 ANQGSEA. The CDR3 covers 12 residues. V lost 6 bases, J lost 6 bases, and 14 bases lay in between. This CDR3 reads CSVADMNAEAFF. The CDR3 DNA reads as TGCAGCGTCGCGGACATGAATGCTGAAGCTTTCTTT.

This clonotype was seen ten or more times. For a library built for alpha chains, this beta chain is a stray read; little rests on its size. The chain carries TRBV5-1 and TRBJ2-7; 11 bases are shared with TRBD1. The CDR3 loop spans 15 amino acids. Germline CDR1 and CDR2: SGHRS and YFSETQ. V was clipped by 0 bases and J by 7 bases; unmatched bases: 6. The chain's CDR3 is CASSLVGQGDGEQYF. Written as DNA, the CDR3 is TGCGCCAGCAGCTTGGTGGGACAGGGGGATGGGGAGCAGTACTTC.

Remarks on this clonotype: Within a library made for alpha chains, this beta chain is off target, and its count is uninformative. The chain is built from TRBV7-2 and TRBJ2-3; TRBD2 agrees at 10 bases. Germline assignment: CDR1 SGHTA and CDR2 FQGNSA. This CDR3 region has 17 residues. The V gene end was trimmed by 3 bases and the J gene end by 0 bases; junction bases not matched to a gene: 6. The CDR3 nucleotides read TGTGCCAGCAGCTTCCAGCGGGGGGGTGGTAGCACAGATACGCAGTATTTT. Residues: CASSFQRGGGSTDTQYF.

This clonotype was recorded at least ten times. Little can be read into the size of this beta chain, an off-target read in a library designed for alpha chains. The V and J genes are TRBV29-1 and TRBJ1-2, with D unclear. The CDR3 is 11 amino acids. Germline lookup yields CDR1 SQVTM and CDR2 ANQGSEA. The V end lost 4 bases, the J end lost 3 bases, and 6 bases lay between the germline ends. CDR3 in DNA: TGCAGCGTTGGCGGGGACTATGGCTACACCTTC. Its translation is CSVGGDYGYTF.

At least ten counts were recorded for this clonotype. Found in a library prepared for alpha chains, this beta chain is an off-target read, and its abundance has little meaning. The chain combines TRBV27 with TRBJ1-6; a weak D match, TRBD1 (6 bases). V gave up 6 bases and J gave up 3 bases, with 18 bases separating them. The CDR3 spans 17 residues. Germline V gives CDR1 MNHEY, CDR2 SMNVEV (reference sequence). CDR3 in amino acids: CASSRIPGQDYNSPLHF. Written as DNA, the CDR3 is TGTGCCAGCAGCCGAATACCGGGACAAGACTATAATTCACCCCTCCACTTT.

At least ten counts were recorded for this clonotype. This beta chain is a stray read from a library made for alpha chains; its abundance is not meaningful. V usage is TRBV6-1 and J usage is TRBJ2-1, with D perhaps matching TRBD1 (5 bases). With 5 bases removed from V and 6 bases from J, the gap between germline ends came to 11 bases. Germline V gene lookup returns CDR1 MNHNS and CDR2 SASEGT. The CDR3 is 13 amino acids. The CDR3 loop reads CASSWGRGNEQFF. The DNA for the CDR3 is TGTGCCAGCAGTTGGGGCCGAGGCAATGAGCAGTTCTTC.

Many counts were recorded for this clonotype. This beta chain appears as a stray read in a library generated for alpha chains; its size is not informative. The chain joins TRBV20-1 to TRBJ2-4; 7 nucleotides align to TRBD2. The germline V gene has CDR1 DFQATT and CDR2 SNEGSKA (reference sequence). This CDR3 region has 13 residues. V shed 8 bases and J 0 bases; nucleotides not matched to a gene: 4. Here the CDR3 reads CSLERGAKNIQYF. The CDR3 DNA reads TGCAGTTTGGAGCGGGGAGCCAAAAACATTCAGTACTTC.

Concerning this clonotype: This may stem from a read error, because a much larger clone lies one nucleotide away. This beta chain came through as a stray read in a library set up for alpha chains, and its size says little. This chain's CDR3 is CSSSLAGQGSGYTF. CDR3 bases: TGTTCCAGCAGCCTAGCTGGACAAGGGAGTGGCTACACCTTC. This rearrangement joins TRBV4-2 to TRBJ1-2; TRBD1 is a possible D gene (5 bases). CDR3 length equals 14 residues. Germline assignment: CDR1 LGHNA and CDR2 YNFKEQ.

This clonotype was seen at least ten times. This beta chain lies outside the target of a library built for alpha chains; its clone size means little. This chain connects TRBV3-1 to TRBJ2-2; TRBD1 agrees at 9 bases. The CDR3 sequence is 14 residues long. After removal of 3 bases from V and 4 bases from J, the junction contained 0 bases not matched to a gene. Germline assignment: CDR1 LGHDT and CDR2 YNNKEL (reference sequence). CDR3: CASSQDRGTGELFF. In nucleotides, the CDR3 is TGTGCCAGCAGCCAGGACAGGGGCACCGGGGAGCTGTTTTTT.

At least ten counts were recorded for this clonotype. Since it is a stray read in a library aimed at alpha chains, this beta chain has a size that is not meaningful. This sequence joins TRBV14 and TRBJ2-7; D is undetermined. The V end lost 1 base, the J end lost 1 base, and 8 bases lay between the germline ends. Germline CDR1 and CDR2: SGHDN and FVKESK. The length of the CDR3 is 14 residues. The CDR3 region is CASSQAPVSYEQYF. The CDR3 nucleotides are TGTGCCAGCAGCCAAGCCCCAGTGTCCTACGAGCAGTACTTC.